Listed below are T cell receptor beta chains from one sample, sequenced in a study of cytomegalovirus exposure and HLA in healthy donors. Only in-frame clones appear in the TCRdb table, and some are missing; sequencing was by immunoSEQ multiplex PCR. The table records 150,000 to 200,000 clones, about 82% of them present only once. Sequencing used PBMCs. These receptors were obtained from a woman aged 18-29 years in good health and CMV-seronegative. Each CDR3 is given with its conserved first and last residue. The D gene is left open where the match is weak. Some rows mark clone size as missing; the rest say once, few, many or name a class of expanded clone.

v_call,cdr3_length,clone_size,j_call,d_call,cdr3_nt,cdr3_aa
TRBV5-5,17,.,TRBJ2-1,TRBD2,TGTGCCAGCAGCTTGTGGCCTAGCGGTATATCCTACAATGAGCAGTTCTTC,CASSLWPSGISYNEQFF
TRBV5-5,15,.,TRBJ2-7,TRBD1,TGTGCCAGCGAAAAGGGACAGGGGGCAATCTACGAGCAGTACTTC,CASEKGQGAIYEQYF
TRBV27,13,.,TRBJ2-7,.,TGTGCCAGCAGGGACAGCGGAGGCTACGAGCAGTACTTC,CASRDSGGYEQYF
TRBV7-8,15,.,TRBJ2-7,TRBD2,TGTGCCAGCAGCCAGACTAGCGGGAGAATCCACGAGCAGTACTTC,CASSQTSGRIHEQYF
TRBV12-5,14,.,TRBJ2-1,TRBD2,TGTGCTAGTGCCTCTAGCGGGAGCTTCAATGAGCAGTTCTTC,CASASSGSFNEQFF
TRBV7-9,18,.,TRBJ2-3,TRBD2,TGTGCCAGCAGCGGACACTATAGCGGGAGGGCCCGAGGAGATACGCAGTATTTT,CASSGHYSGRARGDTQYF
TRBV15,15,few,TRBJ2-2,.,TGTGCCACCAGCAGAAGACTAGGGAACACCGGGGAGCTGTTTTTT,CATSRRLGNTGELFF
TRBV28,14,.,TRBJ1-1,.,TGTGCCAGCAGTTTTTCCAGGGGGAACACTGAAGCTTTCTTT,CASSFSRGNTEAFF
TRBV4-1,16,.,TRBJ2-7,.,TGCGCCAGCAGCGCACTATTTGAGGGTGTAACTGACGAGCAGTACTTC,CASSALFEGVTDEQYF
TRBV5-1,14,.,TRBJ2-7,TRBD2,TGCGCCAGCAGCATAGCGGGGCGGTCCTACGAGCAGTACTTC,CASSIAGRSYEQYF
TRBV28,15,.,TRBJ2-3,.,TGTGCCAGCAGTCCCCTCGGAGTCGGCACAGATACGCAGTATTTT,CASSPLGVGTDTQYF
TRBV7-2,14,.,TRBJ2-7,TRBD1,TGTGCCAGCAGCTTAGACCGGGACAGGGCGGCGCAGTACTTC,CASSLDRDRAAQYF
TRBV10-3,13,.,TRBJ1-2,TRBD1,TGTGCCATCATGGGACAGGCAGGAGAGGGCTACACCTTC,CAIMGQAGEGYTF
TRBV11-3,17,.,TRBJ1-2,TRBD1,TGTGCCAGCAGCCAGGGGGGGACAGGGGGCTTGGACTATGGCTACACCTTC,CASSQGGTGGLDYGYTF
TRBV5-5,13,.,TRBJ1-4,.,TGTGCCAGCAACGGTGCAACTAATGAAAAACTGTTTTTT,CASNGATNEKLFF
TRBV5-3,13,.,TRBJ2-1,TRBD1,TGTGCCAGAAGCACCGGACAGGGCAATGAGCAGTTCTTC,CARSTGQGNEQFF
TRBV5-1,15,.,TRBJ1-1,TRBD1,TGCGCCAGCAGCTTCTTAGGACAGGGAGACACTGAAGCTTTCTTT,CASSFLGQGDTEAFF